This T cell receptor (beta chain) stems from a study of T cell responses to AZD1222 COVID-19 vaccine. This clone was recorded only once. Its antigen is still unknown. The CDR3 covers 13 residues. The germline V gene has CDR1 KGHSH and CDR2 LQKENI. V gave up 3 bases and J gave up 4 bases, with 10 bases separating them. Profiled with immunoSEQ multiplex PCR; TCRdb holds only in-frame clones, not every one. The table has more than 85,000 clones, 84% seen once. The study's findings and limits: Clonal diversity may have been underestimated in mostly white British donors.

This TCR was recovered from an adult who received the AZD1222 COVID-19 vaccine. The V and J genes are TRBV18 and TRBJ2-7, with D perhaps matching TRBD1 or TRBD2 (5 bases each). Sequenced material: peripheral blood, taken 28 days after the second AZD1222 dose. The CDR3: CASSPSGAYEQYF. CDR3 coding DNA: TGTGCCAGCTCACCGTCCGGGGCGTACGAGCAGTACTTC.